The rows below give T cell receptor beta chains drawn from one sample of a study of identical twins. TCRdb analysed the 5' RACE reads with MiXCR anew, one entry per CDR3 protein. The sample lists about 490,000 distinct CDR3 sequences; about 15% were seen once. The same sample was also studied in work on yellow fever vaccine responses in identical twins.

Material for sequencing was CD4+ T cells sorted from blood. All receptors come from a woman younger than 35 in good health. Each CDR3 is given with its conserved first and last residue. The D gene is left open where the match is weak. The size of a clone is reported for some rows only, either as once, few or many, or as a class for expanded clones.

size,length,J,D,V,CDR3,DNA
NA,14,TRBJ2-2,NA,TRBV6-4,CASSEGYYTGELFF,TGTGCCAGCAGTGAAGGTTATTACACCGGGGAGCTGTTTTTT
few,16,TRBJ2-6,TRBD2,TRBV10-3,CAISELGGAGANVLTF,TGTGCCATCAGTGAGTTGGGAGGGGCTGGGGCCAACGTCCTGACTTTC
NA,16,TRBJ2-2,TRBD2,TRBV11-2,CASSQVVGTNGGELFF,TGTGCCAGCAGCCAAGTCGTGGGGACTAACGGCGGGGAGCTGTTTTTT
NA,15,TRBJ2-1,NA,TRBV9,CASSVGPGDGGEQFF,TGTGCCAGCAGCGTGGGTCCAGGGGACGGAGGTGAGCAGTTCTTC
NA,14,TRBJ1-5,NA,TRBV6-1,CASSRQVGNQPQHF,TGTGCCAGCAGTAGACAGGTCGGTAATCAGCCCCAGCATTTT
NA,17,TRBJ2-3,NA,TRBV4-1,CASSQVVGRGELDTQYF,TGCGCCAGCAGCCAGGTAGTCGGGCGGGGCGAGCTCGATACGCAGTATTTT
NA,14,TRBJ2-1,NA,TRBV10-3,CAIRDRSSYNEQFF,TGTGCCATCAGGGACCGAAGCTCCTACAATGAGCAGTTCTTC
NA,13,TRBJ1-1,NA,TRBV3-1,CASSQVEGTEAFF,TGTGCCAGCAGCCAAGTTGAAGGCACTGAAGCTTTCTTT
NA,16,TRBJ2-1,NA,TRBV18,CASSRDVRKEINEQFF,TGTGCCAGCTCACGGGATGTCAGAAAGGAAATCAATGAGCAGTTCTTC
once,14,TRBJ1-6,NA,TRBV1,CTSSQDRGLSPLHF,TGCACCAGCAGCCAAGACAGGGGGCTTTCACCCCTCCACTTT
NA,16,TRBJ2-5,TRBD2,TRBV7-2,CASSGLAGGYQETQYF,TGTGCCAGCAGCGGCCTAGCGGGGGGTTACCAAGAGACCCAGTACTTC
many,12,TRBJ2-2,NA,TRBV24-1,CATSGRTGELFF,TGTGCCACCAGTGGGCGGACCGGGGAGCTGTTTTTT
NA,14,TRBJ2-2,NA,TRBV7-2,CASSSQTRSGELFF,TGTGCCAGCAGCTCTCAGACTAGATCCGGGGAGCTGTTTTTT
NA,14,TRBJ2-2,NA,TRBV29-1,CSVAQGPTTGELFF,TGCAGCGTTGCACAAGGACCAACCACCGGGGAGCTGTTTTTT
once,14,TRBJ2-7,NA,TRBV25-1,CASSESQDSYEQYF,TGTGCCAGCAGTGAAAGTCAGGACAGCTACGAGCAGTACTTC
few,12,TRBJ2-1,TRBD2,TRBV20-1,CSGASGGNEQFF,TGCAGTGGGGCTAGCGGGGGTAATGAGCAGTTCTTC
NA,17,TRBJ2-6,NA,TRBV3-1,CASSLNALLSGANVLTF,TGTGCCAGCAGCCTCAACGCCCTCCTCTCTGGGGCCAACGTCCTGACTTTC
NA,12,TRBJ2-1,NA,TRBV4-1,CASSTARGEQFF,TGCGCCAGCAGCACTGCTAGGGGTGAGCAGTTCTTC
few,12,TRBJ2-3,TRBD1,TRBV12-3/TRBV12-4,CASSYRGYTQYF,TGTGCCAGCAGTTACAGGGGGTATACGCAGTATTTT
few,14,TRBJ2-7,TRBD2,TRBV10-3,CAISVGGGPNEQYF,TGTGCCATCAGTGTTGGGGGAGGGCCTAACGAGCAGTACTTC
few,14,TRBJ1-5,NA,TRBV29-1,CSVEEKGSNQPQHF,TGCAGCGTTGAAGAAAAAGGGAGCAATCAGCCCCAGCATTTT
NA,16,TRBJ2-1,TRBD2,TRBV7-6,CASNPNVGTSGNEQFF,TGTGCCAGCAACCCGAATGTGGGGACTAGCGGCAATGAGCAGTTCTTC
few,13,TRBJ2-3,NA,TRBV6-2/TRBV6-3,CASRQGNMDTQYF,TGTGCCAGCAGGCAGGGCAACATGGATACGCAGTATTTT
NA,12,TRBJ2-5,TRBD2,TRBV20-1,CSAQAAGGDQYF,TGCAGTGCCCAGGCGGCGGGGGGCGACCAGTACTTC
NA,15,TRBJ2-2,NA,TRBV5-5,CASSIPGAPTGELFF,TGTGCCAGCAGCATCCCCGGGGCCCCCACCGGGGAGCTGTTTTTT
NA,15,TRBJ2-1,TRBD2,TRBV27,CASSPRLAGAYEQFF,TGTGCCAGCAGTCCCCGGCTAGCGGGAGCATATGAGCAGTTCTTC
NA,20,TRBJ2-1,TRBD2,TRBV10-3,CAISEWTSGGAQGSYNEQFF,TGTGCCATCAGTGAGTGGACTAGCGGGGGGGCGCAGGGCTCCTACAATGAGCAGTTCTTC
NA,14,TRBJ1-1,TRBD1,TRBV5-1,CASSSTGGGTEAFF,TGCGCCAGCAGCTCGACAGGGGGAGGGACTGAAGCTTTCTTT
NA,15,TRBJ2-1,NA,TRBV12-3/TRBV12-4,CASNRGGVPYNEQFF,TGTGCCAGCAATCGGGGCGGGGTCCCCTACAATGAGCAGTTCTTC
NA,15,TRBJ2-1,NA,TRBV12-5,CASGLVPSDYNEQFF,TGTGCTAGTGGTTTGGTACCCTCTGACTACAATGAGCAGTTCTTC
NA,14,TRBJ1-5,NA,TRBV5-1,CASSLGGGGGPQHF,TGCGCCAGCAGCTTGGGGGGGGGCGGTGGGCCCCAGCATTTT
few,17,TRBJ2-5,TRBD2,TRBV25-1,CASRGTSGRPSQETQYF,TGTGCCAGCAGAGGGACTAGCGGGAGGCCCTCCCAAGAGACCCAGTACTTC
NA,15,TRBJ2-5,NA,TRBV5-1,CASSLGGQIQETQYF,TGCGCCAGCAGCTTGGGGGGACAAATACAAGAGACCCAGTACTTC
few,16,TRBJ1-6,NA,TRBV28,CASSVRRTSYNSPLHF,TGTGCCAGCAGTGTGAGACGGACGAGCTATAATTCACCCCTCCACTTT
few,17,TRBJ1-1,NA,TRBV20-1,CSARRAGGGTLNTEAFF,TGCAGTGCTAGGAGGGCCGGAGGGGGAACGTTGAACACTGAAGCTTTCTTT
few,14,TRBJ2-5,NA,TRBV10-3,CAISESRGQETQYF,TGTGCCATCAGTGAGTCAAGGGGCCAAGAGACCCAGTACTTC
NA,13,TRBJ2-7,NA,TRBV11-1,CASSSTDTSSGYF,TGTGCCAGCAGCTCGACAGACACCTCGTCGGGGTACTTC
NA,14,TRBJ2-5,NA,TRBV6-1,CASSSEVGRETQYF,TGTGCCAGCAGCTCGGAGGTGGGGCGAGAGACCCAGTACTTC
NA,15,TRBJ1-1,TRBD1,TRBV6-5,CASSYLQGLNTEAFF,TGTGCCAGCAGTTACTTACAGGGGCTGAACACTGAAGCTTTCTTT
NA,13,TRBJ2-1,TRBD1,TRBV29-1,CSVDRDRRDEQFF,TGCAGCGTAGACCGGGACAGGCGTGATGAGCAGTTCTTC
NA,13,TRBJ2-3,NA,TRBV3-1,CASSRTGLDTQYF,TGTGCCAGCAGCCGGACCGGACTGGATACGCAGTATTTT
many,11,TRBJ2-2,NA,TRBV12-3/TRBV12-4,CASSLFGELFF,TGTGCCAGCAGTTTATTCGGGGAGCTGTTTTTT
few,14,TRBJ2-7,TRBD2,TRBV6-1,CASRFSGVTYEQYF,TGTGCCAGCAGATTCAGCGGGGTAACCTACGAGCAGTACTTC
NA,16,TRBJ2-2,NA,TRBV7-3,CASSPRGSANTGELFF,TGTGCCAGCAGTCCTCGGGGCTCTGCGAACACCGGGGAGCTGTTTTTT
few,12,TRBJ2-1,NA,TRBV2,CASRMRIGEQFF,TGTGCCAGCAGGATGCGGATCGGTGAGCAGTTCTTC
NA,13,TRBJ1-1,NA,TRBV20-1,CSARTLKNTEAFF,TGCAGTGCAAGGACGCTGAAGAACACTGAAGCTTTCTTT
few,14,TRBJ2-1,NA,TRBV24-1,CATSGGGTYNEQFF,TGTGCCACCAGTGGTGGGGGAACCTACAATGAGCAGTTCTTC
many,16,TRBJ2-2,TRBD2,TRBV29-1,CSVGSLGSGDAGELFF,TGCAGCGTTGGTTCTTTGGGTAGCGGGGACGCCGGGGAGCTGTTTTTT
few,18,TRBJ2-1,TRBD2,TRBV29-1,CSVDGLSGGSSSYNEQFF,TGCAGCGTTGATGGCTTAAGCGGGGGATCGAGCTCCTACAATGAGCAGTTCTTC
many,16,TRBJ2-1,TRBD2,TRBV12-3/TRBV12-4,CASSLRASGIGNEQFF,TGTGCCAGCAGTTTAAGGGCTAGCGGGATAGGCAATGAGCAGTTCTTC
few,15,TRBJ2-1,TRBD2,TRBV7-3,CASSSRLAGVNEQFF,TGTGCCAGCAGCTCTAGACTAGCGGGAGTAAATGAGCAGTTCTTC
few,11,TRBJ2-1,NA,TRBV12-3/TRBV12-4,CASSARGEQFF,TGTGCCAGCAGCGCGAGGGGTGAGCAGTTCTTC
many,16,TRBJ2-7,TRBD2,TRBV3-1,CASSQGTSGSIYEQYF,TGTGCCAGCAGCCAGGGGACTAGCGGGTCGATCTACGAGCAGTACTTC
NA,18,TRBJ2-3,TRBD2,TRBV3-1,CASSQETLLAGGTDTQYF,TGTGCCAGCAGCCAAGAAACTTTACTAGCGGGGGGCACAGATACGCAGTATTTT
few,14,TRBJ2-1,NA,TRBV27,CASGDRNAYNEQFF,TGTGCCAGCGGAGACAGGAATGCCTACAATGAGCAGTTCTTC
few,16,TRBJ1-4,TRBD1,TRBV6-1,CASSQRRGQGNEKLFF,TGTGCCAGCAGCCAGAGACGAGGACAGGGTAATGAAAAACTGTTTTTT
few,15,TRBJ2-1,TRBD2,TRBV23-1,CASPPRSGTRNEQFF,TGCGCCAGTCCACCCCGGTCCGGGACTAGAAATGAGCAGTTCTTC
NA,15,TRBJ2-7,TRBD1,TRBV6-5,CASSSAGTGSYEQYF,TGTGCCAGCAGTTCCGCCGGGACAGGGTCCTACGAGCAGTACTTC
NA,16,TRBJ2-5,NA,TRBV5-1,CASSLAELPPQETQYF,TGCGCCAGCAGCTTGGCAGAACTCCCGCCGCAGGAGACCCAGTACTTC
NA,14,TRBJ2-3,NA,TRBV24-1,CATRNSAGVDTQYF,TGTGCCACCAGGAACTCCGCCGGGGTAGATACGCAGTATTTT